This T cell receptor (beta chain) was documented in a study of blood T cell repertoires in COVID-19. The data were produced by immunoSEQ multiplex PCR, yet TCRdb's version contains in-frame clones alone and is incomplete. The table has just over 300,000 clones, roughly 87% seen once. V dropped 6 bases and J dropped 8; count of bases not matched to a gene: 7. The germline V gene encodes CDR1 MNHEY and CDR2 SVGAGI. The CDR3 runs 13 residues. The gene calls are TRBV6-5 and TRBJ1-2; 9 nucleotides match TRBD1. Sequencing was carried out using PBMCs or T cells enriched from blood (not recorded which). The receptor was isolated from a woman under 30 who had recovered from COVID-19. CDR3 in amino acids: CASSRDRGGGYTF. CDR3 DNA sequence: TGTGCCAGCAGCCGCGACAGGGGGGGAGGCTACACCTTC.